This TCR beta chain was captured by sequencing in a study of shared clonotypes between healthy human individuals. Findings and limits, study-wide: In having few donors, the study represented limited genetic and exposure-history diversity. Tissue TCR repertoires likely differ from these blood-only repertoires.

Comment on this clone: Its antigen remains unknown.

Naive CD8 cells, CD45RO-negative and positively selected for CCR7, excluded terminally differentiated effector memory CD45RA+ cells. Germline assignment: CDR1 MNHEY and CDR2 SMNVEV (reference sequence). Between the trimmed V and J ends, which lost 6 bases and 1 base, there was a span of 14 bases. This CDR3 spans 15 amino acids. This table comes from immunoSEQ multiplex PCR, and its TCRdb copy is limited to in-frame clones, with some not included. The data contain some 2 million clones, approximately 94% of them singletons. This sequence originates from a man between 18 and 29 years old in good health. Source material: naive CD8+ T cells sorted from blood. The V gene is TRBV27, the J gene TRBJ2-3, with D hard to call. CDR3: CASSTSPGRTDTQYF. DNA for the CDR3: TGTGCCAGCAGCACATCGCCCGGTCGCACAGATACGCAGTATTTT.